The sequence of this TCR beta chain was determined in a study of identical twins. Trimming stripped 5 bases from V and 5 bases from J, with 13 bases between. Germline V gives CDR1 LNHDA, CDR2 SQIVND (reference sequence). The CDR3 contains 14 residues. Using its own MiXCR run on the 5' RACE reads, TCRdb lists one record per CDR3 protein. Counted here are 1.5 million to 2 million distinct CDR3 sequences, 32% occurring once; the ten biggest clones make up about 0.3%. This clonotype was sampled from a newborn girl in good health. This chain links TRBV19 with TRBJ1-5, with D uncertain. Sequenced material: cord blood. For the CDR3, the DNA is TGTGCCAGTAGTCCGATCTTATCATATCAGCCCCAGCATTTT. This encodes CASSPILSYQPQHF.